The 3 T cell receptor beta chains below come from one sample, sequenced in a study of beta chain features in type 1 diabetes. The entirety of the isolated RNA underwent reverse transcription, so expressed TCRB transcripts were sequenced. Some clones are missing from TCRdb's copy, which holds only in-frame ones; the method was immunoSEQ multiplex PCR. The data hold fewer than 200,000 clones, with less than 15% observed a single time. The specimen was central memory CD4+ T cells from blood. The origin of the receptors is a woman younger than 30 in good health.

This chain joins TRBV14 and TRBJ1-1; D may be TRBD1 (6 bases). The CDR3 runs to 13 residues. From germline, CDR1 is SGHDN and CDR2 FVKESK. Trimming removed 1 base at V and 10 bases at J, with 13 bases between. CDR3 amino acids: CASSQALGAGAFF. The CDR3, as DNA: TGTGCCAGCAGCCAAGCCCTGGGGGCGGGAGCTTTCTTT.

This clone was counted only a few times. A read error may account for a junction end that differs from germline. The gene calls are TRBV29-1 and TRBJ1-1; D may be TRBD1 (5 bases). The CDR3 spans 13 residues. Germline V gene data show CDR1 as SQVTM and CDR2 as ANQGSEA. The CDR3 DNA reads TGCAGCGTTGGGAGACGGGGGAACCCTGAAGCTTTCTTT. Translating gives CSVGRRGNPEAFF. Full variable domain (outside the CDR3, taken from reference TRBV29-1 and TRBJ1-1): SAVISQKPSRDICQRGTSLTIQCQVDSQVTMMFWYRQQPGQSLTLIATANQGSEATYESGFVIDKFPISRPNLTFSTLTVSNMSPEDSSIYLCSVGRRGNPEAFFGQGTRLTVV.

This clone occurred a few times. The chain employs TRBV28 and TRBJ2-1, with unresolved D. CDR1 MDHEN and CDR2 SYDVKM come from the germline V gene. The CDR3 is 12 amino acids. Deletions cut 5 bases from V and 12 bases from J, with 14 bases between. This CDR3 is CASSPVFLGQFF. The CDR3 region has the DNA TGTGCCAGCAGTCCAGTATTCCTTGGGCAGTTCTTC.